The rows below give T cell receptor beta chains drawn from one sample of a study of a mutant IDH1 vaccine in newly diagnosed glioma. No antigens are known for them. This table comes from immunoSEQ multiplex PCR, and its TCRdb copy is limited to in-frame clones, with some not included. The repertoire holds approximately 47,000 clones, with 88% as singletons. Sequenced material: PBMCs, taken from a glioma patient whose treatment included an IDH1 peptide vaccine. The receptor source for this set is a woman aged 40 to 49 with glioma. The conserved cysteine and the conserved F or W are not part of the CDR3 here. The order of the fields is CDR3 length, V gene, J gene, CDR3 protein.

length: 13
V: TRBV7-9
J: TRBJ1-5
CDR3: ASSLTGGSNQPQH

length: 13
V: TRBV4-2
J: TRBJ1-5
CDR3: ASSQGGGGDQPQH

length: 11
V: TRBV4-1
J: TRBJ1-1
CDR3: ASSQVGLDEAF

length: 14
V: TRBV7-9
J: TRBJ2-5
CDR3: ASSLWAGVRREAQY

length: 15
V: TRBV4-3
J: TRBJ2-4
CDR3: ASSQDTTLGAKNIQY

length: 15
V: TRBV4-3
J: TRBJ2-3
CDR3: ASSQEGAGGEGDTQY

length: 13
V: TRBV4-1
J: TRBJ2-1
CDR3: ASSYSATGGNEQF

length: 14
V: TRBV4-2
J: TRBJ2-3
CDR3: ASSQDGIGGLSTQY

length: 12
V: TRBV7-9
J: TRBJ2-5
CDR3: ASSLVEGGETQY

length: 15
V: TRBV7-8
J: TRBJ2-2
CDR3: ASSPLAGPGGTGELF

length: 11
V: TRBV2
J: TRBJ2-1
CDR3: ASSESIYNEQF

length: 13
V: TRBV2
J: TRBJ1-1
CDR3: ASKREGEANTEAF

length: 13
V: TRBV5-1
J: TRBJ2-4
CDR3: ASSTGAGAKNIQY